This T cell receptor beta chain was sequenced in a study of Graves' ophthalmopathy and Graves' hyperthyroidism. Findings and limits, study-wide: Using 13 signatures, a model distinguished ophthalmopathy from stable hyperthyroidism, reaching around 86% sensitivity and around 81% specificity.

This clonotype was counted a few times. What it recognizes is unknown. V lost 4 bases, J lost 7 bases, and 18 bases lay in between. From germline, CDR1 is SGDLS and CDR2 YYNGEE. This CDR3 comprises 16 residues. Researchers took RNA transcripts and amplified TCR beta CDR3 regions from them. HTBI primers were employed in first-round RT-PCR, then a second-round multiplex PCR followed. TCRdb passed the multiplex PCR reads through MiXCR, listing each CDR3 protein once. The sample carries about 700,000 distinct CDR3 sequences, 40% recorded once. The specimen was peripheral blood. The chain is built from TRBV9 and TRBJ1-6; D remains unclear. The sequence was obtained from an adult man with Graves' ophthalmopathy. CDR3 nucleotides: TGTGCCAGCAGCCAAGTTCGGGGAGGTTGGAATTCACCCCTCCACTTT. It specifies CASSQVRGGWNSPLHF.